The 17 T cell receptor beta chains reported below all come from one sample, sequenced in a study of CD8+CD57+ T cells in acquired aplastic anemia. The study profiled TCR beta VDJ and CDR3 using genomic DNA as template. TCRdb reprocessed the reads with MiXCR, giving one entry per CDR3 protein. The sample records about 210,000 distinct CDR3 sequences, over 60% being singletons. What was sequenced was sorted CD4+, CD8+, or CD8+CD57+ T cells (not recorded which) from PBMCs. These receptors were collected from a human donor in good health.

The CDR3 reads CSADTSGSYADTQYF. The CDR3 DNA reads TGCAGTGCTGATACAAGCGGGAGTTACGCAGATACGCAGTATTTT. The rearrangement links TRBV20-1 to TRBJ2-3; TRBD2 agrees at 8 bases. Germline CDR1 is DFQATT and CDR2 is SNEGSKA (reference sequence). This CDR3 comprises 15 residues. The ends lost 5 bases at V and 4 bases at J; junction bases unmatched: 11.

This chain connects TRBV7-6 to TRBJ2-5; 10 bases are a match to TRBD1. Germline CDR1 and CDR2: SGHVS and FNYEAQ. The CDR3 covers 15 residues. The V segment lost 4 bases and the J segment 3 bases; nucleotides outside the gene matches: 5. The CDR3 region has the DNA TGTGCCAGCAGCTCCCGGGACAGGGGAGAAGAGACCCAGTACTTC. Amino acids: CASSSRDRGEETQYF.

In its sample, this clonotype was seen a few times. This chain's CDR3 is CSASLRLAGTDTQYF. The CDR3 DNA is TGCAGTGCTAGTCTTAGACTAGCTGGCACAGATACGCAGTATTTT. V and J are TRBV20-1 and TRBJ2-3, with 7 bases aligning to TRBD2. The CDR3 length is 15 residues. Germline V CDR1 and CDR2: DFQATT, SNEGSKA (reference sequence). V lost 3 bases to trimming and J lost 1 base; unmatched junction nucleotides: 7.

The gene calls are TRBV7-2 and TRBJ2-7, with D possibly matching TRBD2 (5 bases). Germline V gene sequence: CDR1 SGHTA, CDR2 FQGNSA. CDR3 length: 14 residues. Trimming removed 5 bases from V and 3 bases from J, with 14 bases in between. This CDR3 is CASSRESRVYEQYF. The DNA for the CDR3 is TGTGCCAGCAGCCGGGAAAGTCGGGTCTACGAGCAGTACTTC.

This clonotype was counted at least ten times. V usage is TRBV7-9 and J usage is TRBJ1-1; D may be TRBD1 (6 bases). V shed 11 bases and J shed 3 bases, with 22 bases lying between them. The CDR3 consists of 15 residues. Germline CDR1 reads SEHNR; CDR2 reads FQNEAQ (reference sequence). CDR3 nucleotide sequence: TGTGCCGGATCTAGCCTGACAGGACTTTACACTGAAGCTTTCTTT. It yields the protein CAGSSLTGLYTEAFF.

The chain is built from TRBV5-8 and TRBJ2-2; D gene unclear. This CDR3 has 15 residues. CDR1 and CDR2 (germline): SGHTS, YDEGEE. V was cut by 3 bases and J by 4 bases, with 13 bases left in between. CDR3 DNA sequence: TGTGCCAGCAGCTATCTGACCCTTTCCACCGGGGAGCTGTTTTTT. Translation gives CASSYLTLSTGELFF.

A few counts support this clonotype. An end of the junction differs from the germline gene, which may be a read error. V usage is TRBV7-7 and J usage is TRBJ2-7; D is unresolved. CDR1 is SSHAT and CDR2 is FNYEAQ in the germline V gene (reference sequence). CDR3 length: 13 residues. CDR3 residues: CASSSSQGYEQYF. The CDR3 nucleotides read TGTGCTAGCAGCTCCTCACAAGGCTACGAGCAGTACTTC.

This rearrangement joins TRBV20-1 to TRBJ1-4; TRBD1 aligns across 7 bases. V shed 8 bases and J 0 bases; nucleotides not matched to a gene: 9. The CDR3 sequence is 15 residues long. CDR1 is DFQATT and CDR2 is SNEGSKA in the germline V gene (reference sequence). For the CDR3, the DNA is TGCAGTTCAAGGTCCGGGACAGCAACTAATGAAAAACTGTTTTTT. Its protein product is CSSRSGTATNEKLFF.

V and J are TRBV29-1 and TRBJ2-1; 10 bases fit TRBD2. The CDR3 length is 14 residues. V shed 7 bases and J 3 bases; nucleotides not matched to a gene: 6. Germline CDR1 and CDR2: SQVTM and ANQGSEA. DNA for the CDR3: TGCAGCGCGCCGGGACTAGCGATCTACAATGAGCAGTTCTTC. Its protein product is CSAPGLAIYNEQFF.

V and J are TRBV19 and TRBJ1-1, with 12 bases that match TRBD1. With 8 bases clipped from V and 2 bases from J, the junction kept 12 bases outside the gene matches. The CDR3 has 17 amino acids. CDR1 LNHDA and CDR2 SQIVND come from the germline V gene (reference sequence). Written as DNA, the CDR3 is TGTGCCAGTGGGACCCAGGGACAGGGGGCGGGAAACACTGAAGCTTTCTTT. It yields the protein CASGTQGQGAGNTEAFF.

The genes are TRBV12-3 or TRBV12-4 and TRBJ2-7; 8 bases map to TRBD1. Trimming cost V 3 bases and J 5 bases; bases outside gene matches: 12. The CDR3 is made up of 16 amino acids. CDR3 sequence reads: CASSLRRTGRGDEQYF. CDR3 bases: TGTGCCAGCAGTTTGCGGCGGACAGGGCGAGGGGACGAGCAGTACTTC.

This chain joins TRBV12-3 or TRBV12-4 and TRBJ2-7, with 8 nucleotides matching TRBD2. The V and J ends lost 7 bases and 5 bases, in that order; junction bases with no gene match: 16. The CDR3 is 16 residues long. The CDR3 DNA follows: TGTGCCAGCACCCCTCTACCCACGGGGGGGCGCGACGAGCAGTACTTC. It yields the protein CASTPLPTGGRDEQYF.

The count of this clonotype is one. This chain connects TRBV24-1 to TRBJ2-1, with D possibly TRBD1 on 6 matching bases. Trimming cost V 6 bases and J 14 bases, with 19 bases left between them. This CDR3 is built from 13 residues. Germline lookup yields CDR1 KGHDR and CDR2 SFDVKD. The CDR3 DNA reads TGTGCCACCAGTCCTTCCAGGGGTGGGTTAGAGTTCTTC. Protein sequence: CATSPSRGGLEFF.

This clonotype was counted ten times or more. V is TRBV6-1 and J is TRBJ1-2; TRBD1 might be the D (5 bases). In germline, CDR1 is MNHNS, CDR2 SASEGT. V lost 3 bases, J lost 4 bases, and 12 bases lay in between. The CDR3 contains 14 residues. The CDR3 reads CASSDPGGGYGYTF. The CDR3 DNA sequence: TGTGCCAGCAGTGACCCGGGTGGGGGCTATGGCTACACCTTC.

The CDR3 coding sequence is TGTGCCAGCAGCTTAAGGCCATACTCCACAGATACGCAGTATTTT. It codes for CASSLRPYSTDTQYF. The rearrangement joins TRBV11-2 to TRBJ2-3; no reliable D call. V lost 2 bases and J 2 bases, leaving 11 bases between the germline ends. The CDR3 runs 15 residues. Germline loops: CDR1 SGHAT, CDR2 FQNNGV.

The V call is TRBV29-1, the J call TRBJ1-1, with 10 bases fitting TRBD1. Looked up from germline, CDR1 is SQVTM and CDR2 is ANQGSEA. V dropped 5 bases and J dropped 6; count of bases not matched to a gene: 3. This CDR3 region has 12 residues. CDR3 protein: CSVYGQGAEAFF. The CDR3 DNA is TGCAGCGTTTATGGACAGGGGGCTGAAGCTTTCTTT.

V usage is TRBV7-8 and J usage is TRBJ2-2; D remains ambiguous. Trimming removed 8 bases from V and 1 base from J, with 5 bases in between. The CDR3 consists of 12 residues. CDR1 is SGHVS and CDR2 is FQNEAQ in the germline V gene. CDR3 region: CASPWNTGELFF. CDR3 coding DNA: TGTGCCAGCCCTTGGAACACCGGGGAGCTGTTTTTT. Drawing the rest from reference TRBV7-8 and TRBJ2-2, the complete variable domain is GAGVSQSPRYKVAKRGQDVALRCDPISGHVSLFWYQQALGQGPEFLTYFQNEAQLDKSGLPSDRFFAERPEGSVSTLKIQRTQQEDSAVYLCASPWNTGELFFGEGSRLTVL.